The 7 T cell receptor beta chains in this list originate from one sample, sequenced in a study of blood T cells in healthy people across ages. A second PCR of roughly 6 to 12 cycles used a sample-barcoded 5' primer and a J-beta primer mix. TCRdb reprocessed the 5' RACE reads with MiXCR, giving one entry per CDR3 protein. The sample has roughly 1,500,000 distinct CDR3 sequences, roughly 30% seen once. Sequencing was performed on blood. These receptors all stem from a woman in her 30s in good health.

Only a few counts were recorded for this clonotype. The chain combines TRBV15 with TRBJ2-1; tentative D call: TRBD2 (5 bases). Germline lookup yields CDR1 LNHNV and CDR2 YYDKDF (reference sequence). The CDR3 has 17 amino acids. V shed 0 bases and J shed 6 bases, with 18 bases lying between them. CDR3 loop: CATSRDLTPGGGNEQFF. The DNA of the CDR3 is TGTGCCACCAGCAGAGATCTTACCCCAGGAGGTGGCAATGAGCAGTTCTTC.

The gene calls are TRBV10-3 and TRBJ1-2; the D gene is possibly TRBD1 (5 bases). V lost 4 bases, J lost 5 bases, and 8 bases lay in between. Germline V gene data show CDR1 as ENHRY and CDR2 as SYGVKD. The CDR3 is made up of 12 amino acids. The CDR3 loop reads CAISGQPYGYTF. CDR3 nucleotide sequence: TGTGCCATCAGTGGACAGCCTTATGGCTACACCTTC.

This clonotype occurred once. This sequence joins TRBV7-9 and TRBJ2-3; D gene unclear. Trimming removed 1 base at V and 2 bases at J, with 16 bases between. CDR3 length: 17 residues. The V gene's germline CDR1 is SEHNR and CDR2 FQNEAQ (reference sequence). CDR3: CASSLEDGRLLTDTQYF. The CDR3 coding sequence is TGTGCCAGCAGCTTAGAGGATGGACGTTTACTCACAGATACGCAGTATTTT.

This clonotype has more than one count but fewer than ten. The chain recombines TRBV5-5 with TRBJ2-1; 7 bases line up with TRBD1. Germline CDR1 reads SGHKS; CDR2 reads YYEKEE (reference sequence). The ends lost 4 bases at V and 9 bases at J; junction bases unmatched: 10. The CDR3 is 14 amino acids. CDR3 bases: TGTGCCAGCAGCGTTATACAGGGGATCGGTGAGCAGTTCTTC. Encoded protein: CASSVIQGIGEQFF.

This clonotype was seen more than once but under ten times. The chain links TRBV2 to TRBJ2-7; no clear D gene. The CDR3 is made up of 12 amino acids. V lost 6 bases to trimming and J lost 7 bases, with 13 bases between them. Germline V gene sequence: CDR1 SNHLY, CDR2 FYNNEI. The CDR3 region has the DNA TGTGCCAGCAGCGGACGGTCACGAGAGCAGTACTTC. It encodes CASSGRSREQYF. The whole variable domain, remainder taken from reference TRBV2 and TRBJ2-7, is EPEVTQTPSHQVTQMGQEVILRCVPISNHLYFYWYRQILGQKVEFLVSFYNNEISEKSEIFDDQFSVERPDGSNFTLKIRSTKLEDSAMYFCASSGRSREQYFGPGTRLTVT.

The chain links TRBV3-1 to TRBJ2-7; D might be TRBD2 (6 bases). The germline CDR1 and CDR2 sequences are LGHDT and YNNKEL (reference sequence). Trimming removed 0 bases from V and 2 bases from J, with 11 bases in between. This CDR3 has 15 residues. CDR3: CASSQDPAGTYEQYF. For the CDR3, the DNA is TGTGCCAGCAGCCAAGATCCCGCGGGGACCTACGAGCAGTACTTC.

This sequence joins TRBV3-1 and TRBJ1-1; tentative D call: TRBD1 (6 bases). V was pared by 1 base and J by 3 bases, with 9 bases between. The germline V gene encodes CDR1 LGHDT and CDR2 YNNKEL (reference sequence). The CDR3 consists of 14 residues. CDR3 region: CASSQAGHDTEAFF. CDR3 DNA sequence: TGTGCCAGCAGCCAAGCGGGACACGACACTGAAGCTTTCTTT.